This T cell receptor (beta chain) was identified during a study of blood T cell repertoires in COVID-19 (dated by TCRdb to the early 2020s). Study-wide context: Samples from collaborators originated in the United States, Italy and Spain and spanned both the acute and convalescent phases of COVID-19. The material from the prospective study consisted of cDNA or gDNA derived from T cells, B-cell-depleted T cells, or PBMCs. Subjects who had been exposed to COVID-19, were actively infected with it, or had recovered from it provided the deeply sampled blood TCRbeta repertoires that made up the dataset. The repertoires were released in a freely available public database intended as a resource for research on the immune response to SARS-CoV-2. Samples were obtained from the ongoing ImmuneRACE study (first 160 participants) and from 1,254 subjects provided by 6 global collaborators. Nearly every sample came with metadata listing a de-identified subject ID, COVID-19 status, age in years and sex. Where available, HLA class I and class II types were taken from metadata supplied by the sample provider and were not determined by assay-based typing. The full study reports these points: How much clinical and demographic metadata was included differed by source and by participant, and the metadata was provided uncurated.

A few counts support this clone. No antigen is known for it. Base-call qualities are not available, and no considerably larger clone is one nucleotide away. The CDR3 covers 11 residues, taking in both the cysteine and the phenylalanine. Left in the record is the CDR3 DNA by itself, 33 bases read in frame from the first base. V and J are trimmed by 3 bases and 8 bases, and the gene matches miss 1 base of the junction. The germline V gene (reference sequence) yields SGHNT for CDR1 and YYREEE for CDR2. Participants in the prospective study were aged about 18 to 95 years, lived in about two dozen United States geographic areas, and enrolled through a virtual design. To assign participants to cohorts, the prospective study relied on clinical history that participants themselves reported in a screening survey and a study questionnaire. ImmuneRACE Cohort 3 recovered participants were defined by two consecutive negative NP/OP PCR tests, healthcare professional clearance, or symptom resolution. Mobile phlebotomists in the prospective study collected whole blood, serum and a nasopharyngeal or oropharyngeal swab from every participant. Participants in the prospective study had the option to provide additional blood draws and questionnaires over an approximately two-month period. Before DNA extraction, blood samples from the prospective study were shipped at room temperature or frozen.

TCRbeta CDR3 regions were amplified from genomic DNA by means of the immunoSEQ Assay, a bias-controlled multiplex PCR. As for the original processing: Within the assay, amplification of reference gene primers was used to estimate how many nucleated cells each sample contained. Sequence reads were collapsed and filtered to measure the absolute abundance of every unique TCRbeta CDR3 rearrangement. For each sample, productive Simpson clonality was calculated by taking the square root of Simpson's diversity index across productive rearrangements. Here the immuneACCESS table is served through TCRdb, limited to in-frame sequences with V and J called. Missing clones are a known gap in these copies; in checked studies unresolved V genes cover under half, and the rest lacks a known reason. V and J calls and clone size are copied from that table; D and trimming were computed from the DNA. In this sample the table shows about 290,000 clones, approximately 91% of which occur a single time. The ten largest clones capture 1.5% to 2% of the sample.

The V gene is TRBV5-4 and the J gene is TRBJ2-5; the central 7 bases match TRBD1. Specimen: PBMCs or T cells enriched from blood (not recorded which). The TCR comes from a middle-aged woman who had recovered from COVID-19. The CDR3 amino acid sequence is: CASSYRGTQYF. Here is the DNA: TGTGCCAGCAGCTACAGGGGTACCCAGTACTTC.